The clone carrying this TCR beta chain was recorded many times. Its target is unknown. Germline values: CDR1 SGHDN, CDR2 FVKESK. The CDR3 extends over 15 amino acids. V was shortened by 1 base and J by 0 bases, with 10 bases between the two germline ends. This sample is part of a study of T cells after yellow fever vaccination. Overall study results and limits: Clones that expanded after primary vaccination mostly reappeared after the booster (less than 98% CD4, about 89% CD8).

TCRdb reprocessed the 5' RACE reads with MiXCR, giving one entry per CDR3 protein. The table has 610,000 or so distinct CDR3 sequences, about 12% seen once. The sample consisted of PBMCs, taken on the day of the yellow fever booster vaccination. This TCR derives from a man aged 25 to 45 who received the YFV17D yellow fever vaccine. The J gene is TRBJ2-7, the V gene TRBV14; TRBD1 is a possible D gene (5 bases). CDR3 residues: CASSQGGGLSYEQYF. CDR3 coding DNA: TGTGCCAGCAGCCAAGGGGGCGGCCTCTCCTACGAGCAGTACTTC.